Sequencing of this T cell receptor beta chain was carried out in a study of OX40 agonist ivuxolimab in advanced cancers. Only in-frame clones appear in the TCRdb table, and some are missing; sequencing was by immunoSEQ multiplex PCR. The sample shows about 10,000 clones, around four fifths of them seen only once. V trimming: 11 bases; J trimming: 1 base; junction bases outside the gene matches: 4. Per the germline V gene, CDR1 is ENHRY and CDR2 is SYGVKD. CDR3 length: 12 residues. The chain combines TRBV10-3 with TRBJ2-7; 8 bases fit TRBD2. This sequence originates from an adult with an advanced solid tumor such as melanoma, head and neck, liver or kidney cancer. Sample: CD4+ or CD8+ T cells sorted from blood, taken in a trial of the OX40 agonist ivuxolimab. CDR3 nucleotides: TGTGCCTCCCGGGAGGGTTCCTACGAGCAGTACTTC. It encodes CASREGSYEQYF.